The 8 T cell receptor beta chains below all came from one sample that was sequenced in a study of shared clonotypes between healthy human individuals. The table came from immunoSEQ multiplex PCR; TCRdb's copy has only in-frame clones and leaves some out. This sample yields about 490,000 clones, of which over 75% are seen a single time; over 9.5% belongs to the top ten. The sample consisted of PBMCs. The receptors originated from a woman aged 40 to 50 in good health. Some clones in this sample may be carry-over from other donors' samples.

This clone appeared a single time. The V and J genes are TRBV10-1 and TRBJ2-7; no clear D gene. In germline, CDR1 is WNHNN, CDR2 SYGVQD (reference sequence). V gave up 7 bases and J gave up 3 bases, with 10 bases separating them. The CDR3 spans 12 residues. The CDR3 DNA follows: TGCGCCAGCAAGGTGGGTCTCTACGAGCAGTACTTC. It translates to CASKVGLYEQYF.

The chain joins TRBV7-2 to TRBJ2-1, with TRBD1 matching over 9 bases. This CDR3 is 15 amino acids long. Germline CDR1 SGHTA, CDR2 FQGNSA. With 3 bases clipped from V and 0 bases from J, the junction kept 0 bases outside the gene matches. The CDR3 loop is CASSLTGGSYNEQFF. CDR3 nucleotide sequence: TGTGCCAGCAGCTTGACAGGGGGCTCCTACAATGAGCAGTTCTTC.

The chain employs TRBV28 and TRBJ2-3; D gene unclear. Trimming took off 3 bases at V and 6 bases at J, with 16 bases between the two ends. Germline V gene data show CDR1 as MDHEN and CDR2 as SYDVKM. The CDR3 loop spans 15 amino acids. The CDR3 DNA sequence: TGTGCCAGCAGTTTCGCGGCTCTAACCGCCGATACGCAGTATTTT. This codes for CASSFAALTADTQYF.

The chain recombines TRBV5-4 with TRBJ2-5, with 10 positions matching TRBD2. The DNA end is a closer match to TRBJ2-7, so the J assignment may be wrong. Looked up from germline, CDR1 is SGHNT and CDR2 is YYREEE (reference sequence). The CDR3 covers 13 residues. CDR3 nucleotides: TGTGCCAGCAGCTTTAGCGGGAGGAACGAGCAGTACTTC. This translates into CASSFSGRNEQYF.

The DNA for the CDR3 is TGTGCCAGCAGCCAAGTCCCAGGTGCTGGCTACACCTTC. Its translation: CASSQVPGAGYTF. The chain couples TRBV4-2 to TRBJ1-2; D unclear. The CDR3 is 13 amino acids. Germline CDR1 LGHNA, CDR2 YNFKEQ. V was clipped by 1 base and J by 7 bases, with 10 bases between them.

Of note for this clone: A far larger clone is a single base away, which makes a read error likely. The chain employs TRBV28 and TRBJ1-4; D ambiguous. The V gene's germline CDR1 is MDHEN and CDR2 SYDVKM. V was cut by 4 bases and J by 2 bases, with 23 bases left in between. The CDR3 is 19 amino acids. CDR3 residues: CASSSDEFMTWSTNEKLFF. Written as DNA, the CDR3 is TGTGCCAGCAGTTCCGATGAATTTATGACATGGAGCACTAATGAAAAACTGTTTTTT.

The chain links TRBV7-2 to TRBJ2-1, with D perhaps being TRBD1 or TRBD2 (5 bases each). The germline V gene encodes CDR1 SGHTA and CDR2 FQGNSA. The CDR3 contains 15 residues. Trimming left V 10 bases short and J 2 bases short, with 18 bases between. CDR3 DNA sequence: TGTGCCACGGCTGGTGGGGGAAACCCCTACAATGAGCAGTTCTTC. It is translated as CATAGGGNPYNEQFF.

This sequence joins TRBV29-1 and TRBJ1-2, with D maybe TRBD1 (5 bases). The CDR3 totals 12 residues. V was pared by 7 bases and J by 6 bases, with 15 bases between. Germline V gene data show CDR1 as SQVTM and CDR2 as ANQGSEA. CDR3 loop: CSAGGKHDGYTF. In nucleotides, the CDR3 is TGCAGCGCCGGGGGGAAGCATGATGGCTACACCTTC. Full variable domain (missing parts from reference TRBV29-1 and TRBJ1-2): SAVISQKPSRDICQRGTSLTIQCQVDSQVTMMFWYRQQPGQSLTLIATANQGSEATYESGFVIDKFPISRPNLTFSTLTVSNMSPEDSSIYLCSAGGKHDGYTFGSGTRLTVV.